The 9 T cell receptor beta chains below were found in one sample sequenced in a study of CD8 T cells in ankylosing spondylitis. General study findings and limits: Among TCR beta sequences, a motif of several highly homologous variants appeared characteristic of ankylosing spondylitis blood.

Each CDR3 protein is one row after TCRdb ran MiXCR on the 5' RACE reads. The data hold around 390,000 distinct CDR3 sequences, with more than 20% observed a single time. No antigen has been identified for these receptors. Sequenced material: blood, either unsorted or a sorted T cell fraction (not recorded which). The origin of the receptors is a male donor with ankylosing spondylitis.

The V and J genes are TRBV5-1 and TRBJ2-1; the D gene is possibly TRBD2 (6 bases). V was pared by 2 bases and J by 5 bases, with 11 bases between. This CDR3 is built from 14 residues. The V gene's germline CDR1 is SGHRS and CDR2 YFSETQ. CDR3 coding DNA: TGCGCCAGCAGCTTAGCAGGAGGGCACAATGAGCAGTTCTTC. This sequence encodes CASSLAGGHNEQFF.

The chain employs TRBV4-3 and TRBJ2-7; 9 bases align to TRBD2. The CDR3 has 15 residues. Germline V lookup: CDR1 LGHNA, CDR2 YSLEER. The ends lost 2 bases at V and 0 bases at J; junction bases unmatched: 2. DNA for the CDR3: TGCGCCAGCAGCCAACTAGCGGGAAGCTCCTACGAGCAGTACTTC. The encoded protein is CASSQLAGSSYEQYF.

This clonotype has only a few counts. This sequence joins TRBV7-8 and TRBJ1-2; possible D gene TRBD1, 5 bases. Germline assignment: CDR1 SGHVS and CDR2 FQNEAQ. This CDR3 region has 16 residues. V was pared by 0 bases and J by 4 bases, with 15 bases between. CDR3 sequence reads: CASSLAQGSPFYGYTF. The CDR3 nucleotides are TGTGCCAGCAGCTTAGCTCAGGGTTCCCCCTTCTATGGCTACACCTTC.

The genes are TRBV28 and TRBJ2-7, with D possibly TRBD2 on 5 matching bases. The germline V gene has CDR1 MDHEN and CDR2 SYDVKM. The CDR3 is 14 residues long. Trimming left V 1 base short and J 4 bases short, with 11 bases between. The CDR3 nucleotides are TGTGCCAGCAGTTTATATGGCGGGTCGTACGAGCAGTACTTC. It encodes CASSLYGGSYEQYF.

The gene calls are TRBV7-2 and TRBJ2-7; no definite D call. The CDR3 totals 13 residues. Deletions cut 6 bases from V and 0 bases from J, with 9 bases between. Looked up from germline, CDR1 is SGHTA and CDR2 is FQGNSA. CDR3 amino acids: CASSGWDSYEQYF. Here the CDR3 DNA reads TGTGCCAGCAGTGGGTGGGACTCCTACGAGCAGTACTTC. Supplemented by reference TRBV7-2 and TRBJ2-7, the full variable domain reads GAGVSQSPSNKVTEKGKDVELRCDPISGHTALYWYRQSLGQGLEFLIYFQGNSAPDKSGLPSDRFSAERTGGSVSTLTIQRTQQEDSAVYLCASSGWDSYEQYFGPGTRLTVT.

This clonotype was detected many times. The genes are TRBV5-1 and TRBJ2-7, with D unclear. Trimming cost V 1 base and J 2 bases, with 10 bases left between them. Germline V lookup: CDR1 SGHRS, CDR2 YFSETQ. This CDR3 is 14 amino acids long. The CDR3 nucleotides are TGCGCCAGCAGCTTGAGTTCCGGTACCTACGAGCAGTACTTC. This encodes CASSLSSGTYEQYF.

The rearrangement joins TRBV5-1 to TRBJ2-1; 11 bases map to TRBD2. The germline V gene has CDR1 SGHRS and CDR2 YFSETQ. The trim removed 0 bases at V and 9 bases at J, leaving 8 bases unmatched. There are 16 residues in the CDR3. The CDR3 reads CASSLELAGAFGEQFF. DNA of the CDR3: TGCGCCAGCAGCTTGGAACTAGCGGGAGCTTTCGGTGAGCAGTTCTTC.

CDR3 DNA sequence: TGTGCCAGCTCACCAGGGGGGGGTGAGACTGAAGCTTTCTTT. Its protein product is CASSPGGGETEAFF. The gene calls are TRBV18 and TRBJ1-1; the D gene is possibly TRBD1 (5 bases). CDR1 KGHSH and CDR2 LQKENI come from the germline V gene. V dropped 2 bases and J dropped 5 bases, with 12 bases sitting between them. This CDR3 is built from 14 residues.

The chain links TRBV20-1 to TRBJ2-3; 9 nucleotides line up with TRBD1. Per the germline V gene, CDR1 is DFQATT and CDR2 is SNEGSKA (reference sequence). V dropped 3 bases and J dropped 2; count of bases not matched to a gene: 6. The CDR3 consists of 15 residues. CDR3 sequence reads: CSARGHRGPTDTQYF. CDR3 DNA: TGCAGTGCTAGGGGTCACAGGGGGCCCACAGATACGCAGTATTTT.